This TCR beta chain was sequenced during a study of blood T cell repertoires in COVID-19. Study information: The United States, Italy and Spain were the sources of the acute and convalescent COVID-19 samples. The analysed material was cDNA or gDNA that came from T cells, B-cell-depleted T cells, or PBMCs.

Per the study methods: Scientists estimated how many nucleated cells there were by amplifying reference gene primers. Sequenced by immunoSEQ multiplex PCR; TCRdb stores in-frame clones only, minus some. That table is the source of V, J and clone size, and D and trimming were worked out from the DNA. There are hundreds of thousands of clones in the sample; about 81% occur only once, and 9.5% to 15% lies in the top ten. Looked up from germline, CDR1 is SGHRS and CDR2 is YFSETQ. CDR3 length: 16 amino acids. J gave up 9 bases and V 2 bases, and 10 bases lay outside the gene matches. The chain recombines TRBV5-1 with TRBJ2-1; 11 bases agree with TRBD2. This receptor was obtained from a woman in her sixties with active or convalescent COVID-19. Sequencing used peripheral blood. For the CDR3, the DNA is TGCGCCAGCAGCTTTCCGGGCCTAGCGGGGGGCGGTGAGCAGTTCTTC. It codes for CASSFPGLAGGGEQFF.